One sample yielded the 14 T cell receptor beta chains listed below, sequenced in a study of blood T cell repertoires in COVID-19. The method was immunoSEQ multiplex PCR; TCRdb's version includes in-frame clones alone and lacks a portion of them. The sample yields 150,000 to 200,000 clones, more than 70% seen once. Sequenced input: peripheral blood. The origin of the receptors is a man aged 45-65 years who had recovered from COVID-19.

The chain carries TRBV19 and TRBJ1-2, with D possibly being TRBD1 (6 bases). The V end lost 5 bases, the J end lost 2 bases, and 12 bases lay between the germline ends. This CDR3 contains 14 residues. The germline V gene encodes CDR1 LNHDA and CDR2 SQIVND (reference sequence). In DNA, the CDR3 is TGTGCCAGTAGTCCCAGGGACAAGAACTATGGCTACACCTTC. Residues: CASSPRDKNYGYTF.

J is TRBJ1-2 and V is TRBV7-2; no reliable D call. CDR3 length: 14 residues. CDR1 and CDR2 from the germline V gene are SGHTA and FQGNSA. Trimming pared 2 bases from V and 2 bases from J, leaving 9 bases between. CDR3 loop: CASSLLIVNYGYTF. The CDR3 DNA is TGTGCCAGCAGCTTACTGATAGTAAACTATGGCTACACCTTC. The whole variable domain, filled in from reference TRBV7-2 and TRBJ1-2, reads GAGVSQSPSNKVTEKGKDVELRCDPISGHTALYWYRQSLGQGLEFLIYFQGNSAPDKSGLPSDRFSAERTGGSVSTLTIQRTQQEDSAVYLCASSLLIVNYGYTFGSGTRLTVV.

This clone was seen more than once but under ten times. This chain uses TRBV6-1 with TRBJ1-3; D uncertain. The CDR3 has 15 residues. Germline V gene lookup returns CDR1 MNHNS and CDR2 SASEGT. V lost 7 bases to trimming and J lost 0 bases, with 13 bases between them. The CDR3 DNA follows: TGTGCCAGCACCCTGTGGAGTGGCTCTGGAAACACCATATATTTT. Its translation: CASTLWSGSGNTIYF.

The chain joins TRBV5-4 to TRBJ2-7, with D maybe TRBD1 (5 bases). Between the trimmed V and J ends, which lost 5 bases and 2 bases, there was a span of 14 bases. CDR1 is SGHNT, CDR2 YYREEE, per germline (reference sequence). The length of the CDR3 is 14 residues. CDR3 residues: CASRAQGVAYEQYF. The CDR3 DNA is TGTGCCAGCAGGGCGCAGGGTGTCGCCTACGAGCAGTACTTC.

In its sample, this clone was seen a few times. V gene TRBV9 combines with J gene TRBJ1-1; D is perhaps TRBD1 (5 bases). Trimming cost V 0 bases and J 1 base, with 10 bases left between them. This CDR3 is 15 amino acids long. Germline CDR1 and CDR2: SGDLS and YYNGEE. For the CDR3, the DNA is TGTGCCAGCAGCGTAGACCCAGGGCAGAACACTGAAGCTTTCTTT. Translating gives CASSVDPGQNTEAFF.

This clone was recorded a few times. The CDR3 nucleotides read TGTGCCAGCGGGGACAGGGTAAGCACAGATACGCAGTATTTT. Translation gives CASGDRVSTDTQYF. V and J are TRBV27 and TRBJ2-3; 9 bases agree with TRBD1. Germline CDR1 and CDR2: MNHEY and SMNVEV (reference sequence). The CDR3 consists of 14 residues. After removal of 8 bases from V and 0 bases from J, the junction contained 3 bases not matched to a gene.

In nucleotides, the CDR3 is TGTGCCAGCAGCTCCCCTTCCTACGAGCAGTACTTC. It is translated as CASSSPSYEQYF. V usage is TRBV7-2 and J usage is TRBJ2-7; D remains unclear. The V gene's germline CDR1 is SGHTA and CDR2 FQGNSA. CDR3 length equals 12 residues. Trimming shortened V by 4 bases and J by 1 base, and 5 bases separated the two germline ends.

The V and J genes are TRBV5-4 and TRBJ2-1; a weak D match, TRBD2 (5 bases). The CDR3 length is 15 residues. Trimming shortened V by 2 bases and J by 0 bases, and 9 bases separated the two germline ends. Germline V gene data show CDR1 as SGHNT and CDR2 as YYREEE (reference sequence). CDR3 loop: CASSFRGSSYNEQFF. CDR3 coding DNA: TGTGCCAGCAGCTTTCGTGGGAGCTCCTACAATGAGCAGTTCTTC.

This sequence joins TRBV11-3 and TRBJ2-5; 12 bases map to TRBD2. J gave up 5 bases and V 5 bases, and 9 bases lay outside the gene matches. Germline V gene data show CDR1 as SGHNT and CDR2 as YENEEA. The CDR3 loop spans 16 amino acids. The CDR3 coding sequence is TGTGCCAGCAGCCCCGCAACTAGCGGGGGGCCGGAGACCCAGTACTTC. Its protein product is CASSPATSGGPETQYF. The full variable domain, completed using reference TRBV11-3 and TRBJ2-5, is EAGVVQSPRYKIIEKKQPVAFWCNPISGHNTLYWYLQNLGQGPELLIRYENEEAVDDSQLPKDRFSAERLKGVDSTLKIQPAELGDSAVYLCASSPATSGGPETQYFGPGTRLLVL.

The chain is built from TRBV11-3 and TRBJ2-1; 13 nucleotides agree with TRBD2. The CDR3 sequence is 18 residues long. With 1 base clipped from V and 1 base from J, the junction kept 4 bases outside the gene matches. Germline CDR1 reads SGHNT; CDR2 reads YENEEA. CDR3 amino acids: CASSLGGTSGKSYNEQFF. The CDR3 coding sequence is TGTGCCAGCAGCTTAGGGGGGACTAGCGGGAAATCCTACAATGAGCAGTTCTTC.

The rearrangement joins TRBV9 to TRBJ1-3; tentative D call: TRBD1 (5 bases). CDR3 length equals 15 residues. Germline CDR1 reads SGDLS; CDR2 reads YYNGEE. The V end lost 3 bases, the J end lost 2 bases, and 12 bases lay between the germline ends. The CDR3 spells CASSAPSGTGNTIYF. CDR3 nucleotides: TGTGCCAGCAGCGCTCCTTCAGGGACTGGAAACACCATATATTTT. Together with reference TRBV9 and TRBJ1-3, the CDR3 gives the full variable domain: DSGVTQTPKHLITATGQRVTLRCSPRSGDLSVYWYQQSLDQGLQFLIQYYNGEERAKGNILERFSAQQFPDLHSELNLSSLELGDSALYFCASSAPSGTGNTIYFGEGSWLTVV.

This chain links TRBV5-4 with TRBJ1-1; D gene unclear. The CDR3 length is 13 residues. CDR1 and CDR2 (germline): SGHNT, YYREEE (reference sequence). Trimming took off 4 bases at V and 5 bases at J, with 12 bases between the two ends. The CDR3 nucleotides read TGTGCCAGCAGCCTGTCGAGTGATACTGAAGCTTTCTTT. It translates to CASSLSSDTEAFF.

This CDR3 is CASSPRGGGTNEKLFF. The DNA of the CDR3 is TGTGCCAGCTCACCCCGCGGGGGGGGTACTAATGAAAAACTGTTTTTT. The genes are TRBV18 and TRBJ1-4; D perhaps matches TRBD1 (5 bases). Trimming pared 3 bases from V and 2 bases from J, leaving 13 bases between. The CDR3 totals 16 residues. CDR1 KGHSH and CDR2 LQKENI come from the germline V gene. The complete variable domain, with remaining parts taken from reference TRBV18 and TRBJ1-4, reads NAGVMQNPRHLVRRRGQEARLRCSPMKGHSHVYWYRQLPEEGLKFMVYLQKENIIDESGMPKERFSAEFPKEGPSILRIQQVVRGDSAAYFCASSPRGGGTNEKLFFGSGTQLSVL.

The chain joins TRBV11-2 to TRBJ2-3, with 7 bases fitting TRBD1. Unmatched junction bases numbered 11, after V lost 7 bases and J lost 4 bases. This CDR3 has 15 residues. Germline V lookup: CDR1 SGHAT, CDR2 FQNNGV. The CDR3 DNA reads TGTGCCAGCAAAACCGGGACAGCCTCGGCAGATACGCAGTATTTT. It translates to CASKTGTASADTQYF.